Below, 13 T cell receptor beta chains from the same sample are listed, as sequenced in a study of T cell responses to AZD1222 COVID-19 vaccine. The table came from immunoSEQ multiplex PCR; TCRdb's copy has only in-frame clones and leaves some out. The table records 160,000 or so clones, around 92% of them present only once. The starting material was peripheral blood, obtained on day 0 of MenACWY control vaccination. The receptors here all came from an adult in good health.

The CDR3 DNA is TGTGCCAGCAACCTAGTGGGGATTGGCTACACCTTC. This sequence encodes CASNLVGIGYTF. The chain has TRBV2 and TRBJ1-2; D not certain. The CDR3 totals 12 residues. From germline, CDR1 is SNHLY and CDR2 FYNNEI. Trimming removed 7 bases from V and 7 bases from J, with 13 bases in between.

The J gene is TRBJ2-7, the V gene TRBV9, with D uncertain. V shed 4 bases and J shed 4 bases, with 15 bases lying between them. Germline V CDR1 and CDR2: SGDLS, YYNGEE. This CDR3 region has 14 residues. The chain's CDR3 is CASSSRTAGYEQYF. CDR3 nucleotide sequence: TGTGCCAGCAGCAGCCGGACCGCAGGTTACGAGCAGTACTTC. The entire variable domain, with the rest obtained from reference TRBV9 and TRBJ2-7, is as follows: DSGVTQTPKHLITATGQRVTLRCSPRSGDLSVYWYQQSLDQGLQFLIQYYNGEERAKGNILERFSAQQFPDLHSELNLSSLELGDSALYFCASSSRTAGYEQYFGPGTRLTVT.

This clone came up once. This sequence joins TRBV3-1 (or the pseudogene TRBV3-2) and TRBJ2-3; D is unresolved. The CDR3 loop spans 14 amino acids. Deletions cut 4 bases from V and 7 bases from J, with 15 bases between. Germline CDR1 and CDR2: LGHDT and YNNKEL (reference sequence). In nucleotides, the CDR3 is TGTGCCAGCAGCCCGATCGGAGTTAGGCATACGCAGTATTTT. It codes for CASSPIGVRHTQYF.

The chain couples TRBV7-2 to TRBJ1-5; D is ambiguous. CDR1 and CDR2 from the germline V gene are SGHTA and FQGNSA. The V gene lost 0 bases and the J gene lost 3 bases, with 6 bases spanning the gap. The CDR3 runs to 14 residues. CDR3 region: CASSLARNNQPQHF. The CDR3 coding sequence is TGTGCCAGCAGCTTAGCCAGGAACAATCAGCCCCAGCATTTT.

Only a few counts were recorded for this clone. The V and J genes are TRBV19 and TRBJ1-3; TRBD1 is a possible D gene (5 bases). The CDR3 spans 17 residues. V shed 4 bases and J shed 0 bases, with 16 bases lying between them. From germline, CDR1 is LNHDA and CDR2 SQIVND (reference sequence). DNA of the CDR3: TGTGCCAGTAGTACCCTTAGACAGCCTTACTCTGGAAACACCATATATTTT. It translates to CASSTLRQPYSGNTIYF.

The rearrangement links TRBV28 to TRBJ1-1; no clear D. V was cut by 1 base and J by 0 bases, with 9 bases left in between. The CDR3 consists of 15 residues. The germline V gene has CDR1 MDHEN and CDR2 SYDVKM. For the CDR3, the DNA is TGTGCCAGCAGTTTATCGAGGTACATGAACACTGAAGCTTTCTTT. Amino acid sequence: CASSLSRYMNTEAFF.

In this sample, this clone turned up once. This chain uses TRBV28 with TRBJ2-1, with D unclear. CDR1 MDHEN and CDR2 SYDVKM come from the germline V gene. The CDR3 covers 12 residues. The V end lost 2 bases, the J end lost 4 bases, and 3 bases lay between the germline ends. This CDR3 reads CASSLRYNEQFF. In DNA form, the CDR3 reads TGTGCCAGCAGTTTACGTTACAATGAGCAGTTCTTC.

The chain employs TRBV7-2 and TRBJ2-7; the match to TRBD1 covers 7 bases. Losses at the gene ends were 6 bases for V and 2 bases for J; bases not matched to a gene: 7. The germline CDR1 and CDR2 sequences are SGHTA and FQGNSA. The CDR3 extends over 14 amino acids. CDR3 residues: CASRYRDSAYEQYF. CDR3 bases: TGTGCCAGCAGATACCGGGACAGTGCCTACGAGCAGTACTTC.

This chain joins TRBV5-4 and TRBJ2-1; 7 bases fit TRBD2. This CDR3 contains 11 residues. Germline assignment: CDR1 SGHNT and CDR2 YYREEE (reference sequence). Trimming cost V 4 bases and J 8 bases; bases outside gene matches: 0. CDR3 nucleotide sequence: TGTGCCAGCAGCCGGGGGGATGAGCAGTTCTTC. It encodes CASSRGDEQFF.

The chain is built from TRBV6-2 or TRBV6-3 and TRBJ1-2; D unresolved. V lost 5 bases, J lost 4 bases, and 11 bases lay in between. The CDR3 is 13 residues long. Germline V gene data show CDR1 as MNHEY and CDR2 as SVGEGT. CDR3 nucleotide sequence: TGTGCCAGCAGTGATGGGAAATTCTATGGCTACACCTTC. It is translated as CASSDGKFYGYTF.

The J gene is TRBJ2-1, the V gene TRBV10-2; 8 positions match TRBD2. V lost 7 bases and J lost 4; bases outside the gene matches: 15. CDR1 is WSHSY, CDR2 SAAADI, per germline. This CDR3 comprises 17 residues. The CDR3 nucleotides are TGCGCCAGCATTCCGTCGAGGGCGGGAGGACATTACAATGAGCAGTTCTTC. Protein sequence: CASIPSRAGGHYNEQFF.

The rearrangement uses TRBV29-1 and TRBJ1-2; no firm D call. This CDR3 has 14 amino acids. With 2 bases removed from V and 7 bases from J, the gap between germline ends came to 17 bases. From germline, CDR1 is SQVTM and CDR2 ANQGSEA. The CDR3 loop is CSVEREGSPGGYTF. The CDR3 nucleotides are TGCAGCGTTGAAAGAGAGGGTTCTCCGGGTGGCTACACCTTC.

The chain combines TRBV29-1 with TRBJ2-1, with D unresolved. This CDR3 region has 16 residues. The V end was cut by 3 bases, the J end by 0 bases, with 15 bases between. Germline CDR1 is SQVTM and CDR2 is ANQGSEA. The CDR3 reads CSVEEVTLASYNEQFF. The DNA for the CDR3 is TGCAGCGTTGAGGAAGTTACTTTGGCCTCCTACAATGAGCAGTTCTTC.